The sequence of this T cell receptor beta chain was determined in a study of spatial heterogeneity in lung cancer. Whole-study context: Strongly correlated with TCR transcript counts in tumor regions was a T cell module score, which was a transcriptional module score calculated from matched bulk RNA-seq. Study-wide findings and caveats: Counts of expanded intratumoral alpha and beta TCRs tracked tumor mutation counts. Ubiquitous and regional expanded TCR counts mirrored ubiquitous and regional nonsynonymous mutation counts, respectively.

TCR cDNA molecules each carried a unique molecular identifier. Via MiXCR, TCRdb re-called the 5' RACE reads, giving one row per CDR3 protein. The sample lists about 250 distinct CDR3 sequences; around 45% were seen once. Time point in this sample: sample taken at primary tumor resection. Unsorted whole RNA of tumor, nontumor lung or frozen PBMC was sequenced. This clonotype rates as large. Its antigen remains unknown. With the library built for alpha chains, this beta chain is off target and its frequency is not meaningful. Germline values: CDR1 LGHNA, CDR2 YSLEER. Germline trimming cut 0 bases from V and 6 bases from J; bases unmatched to any gene: 18. The CDR3 sequence is 21 residues long.

The source was lung tumor tissue, collected at surgery. This sequence was found in a female donor with early-stage non-small cell lung cancer. The gene calls are TRBV4-3 and TRBJ1-6, with 9 bases aligning to TRBD1. CDR3 sequence: CASSQDLPGTGNLFGNSPLHF. CDR3 nucleotide sequence: TGCGCCAGCAGCCAAGATCTTCCCGGGACAGGGAACCTATTTGGTAATTCACCCCTCCACTTT.